This TCR beta chain was identified in a study of response to subunit inactivated influenza vaccine. Study-wide findings and caveats: The authors suggested that every seasonal influenza vaccination recruits few new T cells.

Worth noting for this clonotype: Its antigen is still unknown.

TCRdb reprocessed the RT-PCR reads with MiXCR, giving one entry per CDR3 protein. The profile shows over 650,000 distinct CDR3 sequences, about 18% of them singletons. The CDR3 extends over 17 amino acids. CDR1 is SGHTA, CDR2 FQGNSA, per germline. The V and J ends lost 1 base and 0 bases respectively, with 10 bases between them. This TCR was recovered from a man aged 45-65 years who received an inactivated influenza vaccine. The source material was PBMCs from blood, sampled roughly 5 days after vaccination. The V call is TRBV7-2, the J call TRBJ2-6; D call uncertain. The DNA for the CDR3 is TGTGCCAGCAGCTTAGGGGCCAGGATCTCTGGGGCCAACGTCCTGACTTTC. Protein sequence: CASSLGARISGANVLTF. Complete variable domain (other parts from reference TRBV7-2 and TRBJ2-6): GAGVSQSPSNKVTEKGKDVELRCDPISGHTALYWYRQSLGQGLEFLIYFQGNSAPDKSGLPSDRFSAERTGGSVSTLTIQRTQQEDSAVYLCASSLGARISGANVLTFGAGSRLTVL.